The 7 T cell receptor beta chains below all came from one sample that was sequenced in a study of T cells in Graves' hyperthyroidism and ophthalmopathy. Using RNA transcripts as the source, TCR beta CDR3 regions were amplified. A set of HTBI primers served as the primers for a first-round RT-PCR of the TCR CDR3. TCRdb re-analysed the multiplex PCR reads in MiXCR, keeping a single row per CDR3 protein. The sample lists about 500,000 distinct CDR3 sequences, 15% to 20% seen once, with approximately 16% in the top ten. What was sequenced was blood. These receptor sequences come from a young woman with Graves' ophthalmopathy.

This clonotype was observed a few times. One base away lies a much larger clone, so this may be a sequencing read error. V and J are TRBV12-3 or TRBV12-4 and TRBJ1-2; D remains unclear. There are 15 residues in the CDR3. The V end was cut by 8 bases, the J end by 1 base, with 17 bases between. CDR3 residues: CASGADIQINYGYTF. The CDR3 bases are TGTGCCAGCGGCGCCGACATCCAGATTAACTATGGCTACACCTTC.

The rearrangement joins TRBV30 to TRBJ1-2, with D tentatively TRBD1 (6 bases). Trimming shortened V by 4 bases and J by 1 base, and 10 bases separated the two germline ends. Germline values: CDR1 GTSNPN, CDR2 SVGIG (reference sequence). This CDR3 region has 13 residues. CDR3 sequence: CAWIPGHNYGYTF. CDR3 DNA: TGTGCCTGGATTCCGGGACATAACTATGGCTACACCTTC.

The gene calls are TRBV9 and TRBJ2-3; 10 positions agree with TRBD2. This CDR3 region has 17 residues. The ends lost 0 bases at V and 2 bases at J; junction bases unmatched: 6. CDR1 and CDR2 (germline): SGDLS, YYNGEE. As DNA, the CDR3 is TGTGCCAGCAGCGTAGACAGTAGCGGGGGGACCACAGATACGCAGTATTTT. It encodes CASSVDSSGGTTDTQYF. Full variable domain (missing parts from reference TRBV9 and TRBJ2-3): DSGVTQTPKHLITATGQRVTLRCSPRSGDLSVYWYQQSLDQGLQFLIQYYNGEERAKGNILERFSAQQFPDLHSELNLSSLELGDSALYFCASSVDSSGGTTDTQYFGPGTRLTVL.

This clonotype occurred once. The chain couples TRBV4-3 to TRBJ2-6; the D gene is possibly TRBD1 (5 bases). Germline V CDR1 and CDR2: LGHNA, YSLEER. V lost 4 bases, J lost 3 bases, and 13 bases lay in between. CDR3 length: 16 residues. The DNA of the CDR3 is TGCGCCAGCAGCCCCGACAGTACAAGTGGGGCCAACGTCCTGACTTTC. Its translation is CASSPDSTSGANVLTF.

The chain has TRBV3-1 and TRBJ2-1; 8 nucleotides line up with TRBD2. With V trimmed by 4 bases and J by 2 bases, 13 bases remained unmatched. The CDR3 has 18 amino acids. CDR1 LGHDT and CDR2 YNNKEL come from the germline V gene (reference sequence). CDR3: CASSPTEGAGGPYNEQFF. The CDR3 bases are TGTGCCAGCAGCCCTACTGAAGGGGCGGGAGGCCCCTACAATGAGCAGTTCTTC.

There are many counts of this clonotype. V is TRBV28 and J is TRBJ1-1; D not resolved. Germline assignment: CDR1 MDHEN and CDR2 SYDVKM. V was trimmed by 6 bases and J by 4 bases, leaving 12 bases between them. There are 13 residues in the CDR3. CDR3: CASSPDWSTEAFF. CDR3 in DNA: TGTGCCAGCAGCCCGGATTGGAGCACTGAAGCTTTCTTT. Based on the CDR3 plus reference TRBV28 and TRBJ1-1, the full variable domain is DVKVTQSSRYLVKRTGEKVFLECVQDMDHENMFWYRQDPGLGLRLIYFSYDVKMKEKGDIPEGYSVSREKKERFSLILESASTNQTSMYLCASSPDWSTEAFFGQGTRLTVV.

This clonotype was seen more than once but under ten times. The J gene is TRBJ2-7, the V gene TRBV20-1, with 11 bases that match TRBD1. V dropped 5 bases and J dropped 6; count of bases not matched to a gene: 12. The CDR3 runs 15 residues. Germline loops: CDR1 DFQATT, CDR2 SNEGSKA (reference sequence). CDR3 sequence: CSAGSGQGGLGEQYF. Written as DNA, the CDR3 is TGCAGTGCTGGCTCGGGACAGGGGGGCCTTGGCGAGCAGTACTTC.